The entry below gives a single T cell receptor beta chain sequence along with its context. A deep-level run was used for the assay. It was on ten immunoSEQ deep assay plates that unsorted PBMC DNA was sequenced. Data came from immunoSEQ multiplex PCR; TCRdb stores just in-frame clones and leaves some out. Of 450,000 to 550,000 clones in the sample, about four fifths were seen once. Free of recent acute infections or vaccinations, the donors were healthy HIV-negative adults. The study drew all its donors from Caucasian adults living in Nashville, Tennessee. The CDR3 has 13 amino acids. Trimming cost V 2 bases and J 6 bases, with 9 bases left between them. Germline loops: CDR1 SGHNT, CDR2 YYREEE (reference sequence). These data belong to a study of shared clonotypes between healthy human individuals.

V and J are TRBV5-4 and TRBJ2-1; D not resolved. The sequence was collected from a woman aged 40 to 49 in good health. Some clones in this sample may be carry-over from other donors' samples. Material: PBMCs. CDR3 residues: CASSFLGPNEQFF. CDR3 nucleotide sequence: TGTGCCAGCAGCTTTCTGGGCCCCAATGAGCAGTTCTTC.